This entry is about one TCR beta chain. Its specificity is not known. Use of 60 Vbeta and 13 Jbeta primers characterized the PCR. TCRdb's copy holds only in-frame clones and misses some; the assay was immunoSEQ multiplex PCR. The profile shows 70,000 or so clones, 74% of them singletons. This record belongs to a study of cytomegalovirus exposure and HLA in healthy donors. Study-level background: Within the Caucasian-associated ancestry cluster were 81% of the roughly 360 genotyped donors.

Regarding the study as a whole: In a later analysis, DRB1 alleles had the most associated TCRs; HLA-C alleles the fewest. The study flagged 150 to 200 TCR beta chains as cytomegalovirus-associated.

Trimming pared 8 bases from V and 14 bases from J, leaving 19 bases between. Germline assignment: CDR1 SNHLY and CDR2 FYNNEI. The CDR3 consists of 12 residues. The sequence was obtained from a woman aged 60 to 75 in good health and CMV-seropositive. This chain uses TRBV2 with TRBJ2-1, with D possibly TRBD2 on 7 matching bases. Sequenced sample: PBMCs. The CDR3 DNA sequence: TGTGCCAGCCGCTTAGGTAGGGGGGGCGAGTTCTTC. Protein: CASRLGRGGEFF.